A selection of T cell receptor beta chains follows, all from one sample in a study of T cells in Graves' hyperthyroidism and ophthalmopathy. Via MiXCR, TCRdb re-called the multiplex PCR reads, giving one row per CDR3 protein. The table lists about 500,000 distinct CDR3 sequences, roughly 17% of them singletons. The sequencing sample was made of blood. Source of these receptors: a woman aged 18-30 years with Graves' hyperthyroidism. CDR3s include the opening cysteine and the closing phenylalanine or tryptophan.

CDR3aa	v_gene	j_gene
CASSGGRGSEQFF	TRBV12-3/TRBV12-4	TRBJ2-1
CASSVSAGLSYEQYF	TRBV4-3	TRBJ2-7
CSARVGGMRTDTQYF	TRBV20-1	TRBJ2-3
CASSETSGLNNQPQHF	TRBV12-3/TRBV12-4	TRBJ1-5
CSAPRDRGYLGSGEQFF	TRBV20-1	TRBJ2-1
CASRASSTDTQYF	TRBV5-5	TRBJ2-3
CASTKVGGVVTDTQYF	TRBV6-2/TRBV6-3	TRBJ2-3
CASTYGTARSGANVLTF	TRBV12-3/TRBV12-4	TRBJ2-6
CASSLLGGELFF	TRBV5-6	TRBJ2-2
CASSLYRVDYTF	TRBV12-3/TRBV12-4	TRBJ1-2
CASEARNTIYF	TRBV12-3/TRBV12-4	TRBJ1-3
CSVVTPKAEAFF	TRBV29-1	TRBJ1-1
CASSQDPGLVKTQYF	TRBV3-1	TRBJ2-5
CASRADRPEYNEQFF	TRBV7-9	TRBJ2-1
CASTMTGKVGYGYTF	TRBV12-3/TRBV12-4	TRBJ1-2
CASSLWTGGIEKLFF	TRBV27	TRBJ1-4
CSVLGGASYEQYF	TRBV29-1	TRBJ2-7
CASSSGPTGGQYF	TRBV7-7	TRBJ2-7
CATQGGTGSYEQYF	TRBV28	TRBJ2-7
CSAREWAGGLFGNTIYF	TRBV20-1	TRBJ1-3
CASTPDGEMNTEAFF	TRBV5-1	TRBJ1-1
CASREGLRKGDPYYEQYF	TRBV2	TRBJ2-7
CASSRSSDGPYNEQFF	TRBV7-8	TRBJ2-1
CASAALYGYTF	TRBV6-2/TRBV6-3	TRBJ1-2
CSGVRVESEAFF	TRBV29-1	TRBJ1-1
CATSDLQPDLQETQYF	TRBV24-1	TRBJ2-5
CASSSITGSSYEQYF	TRBV11-2	TRBJ2-7
CASSALSRDRGGYEQFF	TRBV9	TRBJ2-1